The 5 T cell receptor beta chains given below trace back to one sample, sequenced in a study of T cell clonality in common variable immunodeficiency. General study points: Reportedly, TCR beta sequences from common variable immunodeficiency showed fewer deletions and N-nucleotide insertions.

Antigens of these TCRs are unknown. The protocol was immunoSEQ multiplex PCR, while the TCRdb copy is restricted to in-frame clones and leaves out a portion. There are several thousand clones in the sample, none observed a single time. Sequenced material: peripheral blood mononuclear cells. These receptors were collected from a human donor with common variable immunodeficiency.

Concerning this clone: The read is 3 residues too short to cover the CDR3 end, so that end is filled in from the germline J gene. The chain employs TRBV25-1 and TRBJ2-7; TRBD1 is a possible D gene (6 bases). This CDR3 region has 13 residues. Germline V gene sequence: CDR1 MGHDK, CDR2 SYGVNS. V was pared by 8 bases and J by 2 bases, with 13 bases between. The CDR3 is CASSPGHPYEQYF. The covered CDR3 bases are TGTGCCAGCTCCCCGGGACATCCCTACGAG.

Many counts were recorded for this clone. The read comes to an end 3 residues before the CDR3 does, leaving the germline J gene to fill in the end. The chain combines TRBV18 with TRBJ2-5; a possible D gene is TRBD2 (5 bases). Germline loops: CDR1 KGHSH, CDR2 LQKENI. CDR3 length: 14 amino acids. Trimming pared 3 bases from V and 5 bases from J, leaving 13 bases between. CDR3 amino acids: CASSPIRGRETQYF. Incomplete CDR3 DNA: TGTGCCAGCTCACCTATCCGCGGGCGGGAGACC.

In its sample, this clone was seen many times. Read sequence stops 3 residues before the CDR3 end, and the germline J gene provides the missing end. V and J are TRBV19 and TRBJ1-2; 9 bases are a match to TRBD1. Germline V lookup: CDR1 LNHDA, CDR2 SQIVND (reference sequence). The CDR3 loop spans 16 amino acids. Trimming at V came to 4 bases and at J to 5 bases, leaving 11 bases not matched to a gene. CDR3 bases read: TGTGCCAGTAGTAGGGGACAGGGCCCGCCAGGGTATGGC. It codes for CASSRGQGPPGYG. In full, the CDR3 is CASSRGQGPPGYGYTF. Looking up the rest from reference TRBV19 and TRBJ1-2 gives the full variable domain: DGGITQSPKYLFRKEGQNVTLSCEQNLNHDAMYWYRQDPGQGLRLIYYSQIVNDFQKGDIAEGYSVSREKKESFPLTVTSAQKNPTAFYLCASSRGQGPPGYGYTFGSGTRLTVV.

By proportion, this clone is medium-sized. The read terminates 3 residues before the CDR3 end, so the remaining end is supplied by the germline J gene. The chain couples TRBV19 to TRBJ2-7, with TRBD1 matching 7 bases. This CDR3 region has 15 residues. The trim removed 7 bases at V and 3 bases at J, leaving 12 bases unmatched. Germline V gives CDR1 LNHDA, CDR2 SQIVND (reference sequence). The sequenced part of the CDR3 DNA is TGTGCCAGTACCCAAGGGGACAGCCGCGGCTACGAG. Its protein product is CASTQGDSRGYE. From start to end, the CDR3 is CASTQGDSRGYEQYF. The full variable domain, rest sourced from reference TRBV19 and TRBJ2-7, is DGGITQSPKYLFRKEGQNVTLSCEQNLNHDAMYWYRQDPGQGLRLIYYSQIVNDFQKGDIAEGYSVSREKKESFPLTVTSAQKNPTAFYLCASTQGDSRGYEQYFGPGTRLTVT.

There are many counts of this clone. The CDR3 end lies 3 residues beyond the end of the read and is filled in from the germline J gene. The chain couples TRBV27 to TRBJ1-1; no clear D gene. The CDR3 consists of 15 residues. Germline CDR1 is MNHEY and CDR2 is SMNVEV (reference sequence). V was clipped by 6 bases and J by 0 bases, with 14 bases between them. The CDR3 bases that were read are TGTGCCAGCAGAGACGGCCAGACTATGAACACTGAA. Encoded protein: CASRDGQTMNTE. The whole CDR3 protein is CASRDGQTMNTEAFF.